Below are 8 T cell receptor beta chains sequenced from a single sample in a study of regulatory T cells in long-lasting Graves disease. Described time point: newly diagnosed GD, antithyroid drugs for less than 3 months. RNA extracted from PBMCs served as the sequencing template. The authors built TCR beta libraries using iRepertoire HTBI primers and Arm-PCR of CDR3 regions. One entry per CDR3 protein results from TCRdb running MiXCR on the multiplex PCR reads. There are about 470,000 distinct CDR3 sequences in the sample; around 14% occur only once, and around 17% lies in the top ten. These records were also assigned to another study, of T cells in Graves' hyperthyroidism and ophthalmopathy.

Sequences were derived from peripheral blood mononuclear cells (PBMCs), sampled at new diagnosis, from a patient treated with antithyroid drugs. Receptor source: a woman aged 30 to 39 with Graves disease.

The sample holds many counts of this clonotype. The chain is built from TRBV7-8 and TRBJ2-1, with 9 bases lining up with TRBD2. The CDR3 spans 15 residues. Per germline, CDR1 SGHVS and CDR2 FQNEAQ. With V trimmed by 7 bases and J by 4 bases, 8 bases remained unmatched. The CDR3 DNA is TGTGCCAGCAAGGGGCGGGAGGGCCGGTACAATGAGCAGTTCTTC. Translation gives CASKGREGRYNEQFF.

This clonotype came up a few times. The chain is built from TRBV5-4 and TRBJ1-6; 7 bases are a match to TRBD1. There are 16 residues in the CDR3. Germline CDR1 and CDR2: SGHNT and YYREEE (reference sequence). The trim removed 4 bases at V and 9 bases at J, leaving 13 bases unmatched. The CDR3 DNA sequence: TGTGCCAGCAGCCGCGGACCACAGGGGCTGAGTTCACCCCTCCACTTT. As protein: CASSRGPQGLSSPLHF.

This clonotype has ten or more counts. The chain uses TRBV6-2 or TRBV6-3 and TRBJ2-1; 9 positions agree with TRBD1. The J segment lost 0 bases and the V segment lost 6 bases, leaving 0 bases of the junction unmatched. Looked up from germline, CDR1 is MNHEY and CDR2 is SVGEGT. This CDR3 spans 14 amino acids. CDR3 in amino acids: CASRTGGSYNEQFF. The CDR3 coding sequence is TGTGCCAGCAGGACAGGGGGCTCCTACAATGAGCAGTTCTTC.

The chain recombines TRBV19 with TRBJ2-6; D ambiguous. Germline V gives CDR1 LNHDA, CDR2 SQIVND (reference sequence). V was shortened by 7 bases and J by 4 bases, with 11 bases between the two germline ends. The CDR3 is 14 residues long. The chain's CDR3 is CASNMVAGANVLTF. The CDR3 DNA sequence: TGTGCCAGTAACATGGTTGCAGGGGCCAACGTCCTGACTTTC.

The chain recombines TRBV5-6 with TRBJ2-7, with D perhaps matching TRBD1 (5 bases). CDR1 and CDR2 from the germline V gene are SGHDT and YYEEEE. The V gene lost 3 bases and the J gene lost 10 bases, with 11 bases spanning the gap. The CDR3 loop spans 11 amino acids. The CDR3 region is CASSSGHFQYF. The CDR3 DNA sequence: TGTGCCAGCAGCTCTGGACATTTTCAGTACTTC.

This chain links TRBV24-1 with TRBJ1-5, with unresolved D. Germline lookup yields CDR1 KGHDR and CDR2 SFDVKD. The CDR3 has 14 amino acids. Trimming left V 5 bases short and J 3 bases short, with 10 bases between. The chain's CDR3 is CATSARGSNQPQHF. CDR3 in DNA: TGTGCCACCAGTGCCCGGGGATCCAATCAGCCCCAGCATTTT.

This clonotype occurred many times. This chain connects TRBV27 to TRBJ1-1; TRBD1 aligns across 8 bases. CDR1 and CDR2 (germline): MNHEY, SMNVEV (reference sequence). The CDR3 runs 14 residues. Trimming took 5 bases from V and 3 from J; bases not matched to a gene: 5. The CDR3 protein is CASSKTGVDTEAFF. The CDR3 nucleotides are TGTGCCAGCAGTAAGACAGGGGTAGACACTGAAGCTTTCTTT.

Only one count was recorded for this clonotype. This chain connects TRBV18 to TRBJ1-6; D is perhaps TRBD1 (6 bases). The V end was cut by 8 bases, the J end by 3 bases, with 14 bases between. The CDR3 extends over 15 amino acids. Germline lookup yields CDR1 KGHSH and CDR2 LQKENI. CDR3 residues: CASPPSDSYNSPLHF. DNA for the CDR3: TGTGCCAGCCCCCCCTCGGACAGCTATAATTCACCCCTCCACTTT.